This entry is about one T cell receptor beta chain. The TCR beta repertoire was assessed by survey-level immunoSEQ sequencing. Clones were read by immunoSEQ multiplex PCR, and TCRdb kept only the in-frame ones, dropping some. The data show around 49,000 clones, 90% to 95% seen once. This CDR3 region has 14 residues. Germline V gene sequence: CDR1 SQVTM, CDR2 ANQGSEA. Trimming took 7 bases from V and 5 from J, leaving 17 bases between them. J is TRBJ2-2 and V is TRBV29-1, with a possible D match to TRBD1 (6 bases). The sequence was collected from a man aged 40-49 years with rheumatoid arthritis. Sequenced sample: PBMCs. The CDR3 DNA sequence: TGCAGCGCCGGAAGGACAGAGCGAACCGGGGAGCTGTTTTTT. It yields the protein CSAGRTERTGELFF.